Detailed here is one T cell receptor (beta chain). Its target is not known. Each of the donors was a healthy bone marrow donor. With 60 Vbeta and 13 Jbeta primers, the PCR was carried out. Repertoires were generated with immunoSEQ multiplex PCR, while TCRdb's copy carries only in-frame clones and drops some. The data hold about 180,000 clones, with about three quarters observed a single time. The trim removed 5 bases at V and 13 bases at J, leaving 10 bases unmatched. Germline lookup yields CDR1 LGHNT and CDR2 FRNRAP. This CDR3 comprises 14 residues. This entry is derived from a study of cytomegalovirus exposure and HLA in healthy donors. Notes on the study in general: Reports state that TCR beta sequences accurately predicted most subjects' HLA-A and HLA-B alleles. Researchers reported in a later analysis that a missense DCLRE1C variant was tied to TCR beta V- and J-gene trimming. Diagnosis of cytomegalovirus status made by the classifier reportedly showed high specificity and sensitivity.

The chain links TRBV12-5 to TRBJ1-6; 8 nucleotides agree with TRBD1. Input material: PBMCs. The sequence was collected from a female donor in good health and CMV-seronegative. In DNA, the CDR3 is TGTGCTAGTGGTCCCGGACAGGGCAAAGGGCCCCTCCACTTT. This codes for CASGPGQGKGPLHF.